Each of the 30 T cell receptor beta chains below was sequenced from the same sample in a study of T cell responses to AZD1222 COVID-19 vaccine. Generated by immunoSEQ multiplex PCR, the TCRdb table keeps only in-frame clones and is missing some. The sample lists just under 75,000 clones; roughly 80% were seen once. The material sequenced was peripheral blood, taken 28 days after the second AZD1222 dose. All receptors come from an adult who received the AZD1222 COVID-19 vaccine.

The rearrangement links TRBV18 to TRBJ1-1, with D perhaps matching TRBD1 (5 bases). The germline V gene encodes CDR1 KGHSH and CDR2 LQKENI. This CDR3 is built from 13 residues. V was shortened by 6 bases and J by 5 bases, with 13 bases between the two germline ends. The CDR3 loop reads CASSRGKGTEAFF. CDR3 sequence (DNA): TGTGCCAGCTCGCGGGGGAAGGGTACTGAAGCTTTCTTT.

The chain has TRBV5-5 and TRBJ1-4, with D perhaps TRBD1 (5 bases). Germline lookup yields CDR1 SGHKS and CDR2 YYEKEE (reference sequence). Trimming left V 3 bases short and J 14 bases short, with 14 bases between. The CDR3 loop spans 12 amino acids. The CDR3 coding sequence is TGTGCCAGCAGCTCACATGGACAACTTCTGTTTTTT. It specifies CASSSHGQLLFF.

The rearrangement uses TRBV19 and TRBJ1-4, with D uncertain. CDR1 LNHDA and CDR2 SQIVND come from the germline V gene (reference sequence). Trimming cost V 5 bases and J 5 bases, with 6 bases left between them. CDR3 length: 12 residues. CDR3: CASSRANEKLFF. The DNA for the CDR3 is TGTGCCAGTAGTCGGGCAAATGAAAAACTGTTTTTT.

This chain joins TRBV7-2 and TRBJ2-7, with TRBD2 matching 13 bases. The CDR3 spans 15 residues. Germline values: CDR1 SGHTA, CDR2 FQGNSA. V lost 5 bases to trimming and J lost 4 bases; unmatched junction nucleotides: 5. In nucleotides, the CDR3 is TGTGCCAGCAGCGACGGACTAGCGGGGGCTTACGAGCAGTACTTC. Translation gives CASSDGLAGAYEQYF.

The chain carries TRBV28 and TRBJ1-4; D is unclear. CDR3 length equals 12 residues. Germline loops: CDR1 MDHEN, CDR2 SYDVKM. V was cut by 6 bases and J by 5 bases, with 7 bases left in between. The CDR3: CASSYRNEKLFF. The CDR3 coding sequence is TGTGCCAGCAGCTACAGAAATGAAAAACTGTTTTTT.

This clone has more than one count but fewer than ten. The V gene is TRBV6-1, the J gene TRBJ1-6; D unclear. CDR1 MNHNS and CDR2 SASEGT come from the germline V gene. This CDR3 has 15 amino acids. The V end was cut by 0 bases, the J end by 0 bases, with 3 bases between. CDR3 nucleotides: TGTGCCAGCAGTGAAGCGGCCTCCTATAATTCACCCCTCCACTTT. This gives the protein CASSEAASYNSPLHF.

The J gene is TRBJ1-1, the V gene TRBV28; no definite D call. CDR1 and CDR2 (germline): MDHEN, SYDVKM. The V end lost 8 bases, the J end lost 3 bases, and 13 bases lay between the germline ends. This CDR3 is built from 13 residues. CDR3 sequence reads: CASRPRAYTEAFF. The DNA for the CDR3 is TGTGCCAGCCGTCCGAGGGCCTACACTGAAGCTTTCTTT.

This clone has only a few counts. This chain joins TRBV28 and TRBJ2-5; D remains unclear. Germline-derived CDR1 and CDR2 are MDHEN and SYDVKM. The CDR3 has 13 amino acids. The V end lost 6 bases, the J end lost 4 bases, and 12 bases lay between the germline ends. The CDR3 sequence is CASSLPHLETQYF. The DNA for the CDR3 is TGTGCCAGCAGCCTTCCCCATTTAGAGACCCAGTACTTC.

This chain connects TRBV28 to TRBJ2-1; 10 bases are shared with TRBD2. Germline CDR1 is MDHEN and CDR2 is SYDVKM. The CDR3 runs to 16 residues. The trim removed 5 bases at V and 6 bases at J, leaving 10 bases unmatched. The CDR3 is CASSPPGLAASNEQFF. The DNA of the CDR3 is TGTGCCAGCAGTCCCCCAGGACTAGCGGCTTCCAATGAGCAGTTCTTC. Supplemented by reference TRBV28 and TRBJ2-1, the full variable domain reads DVKVTQSSRYLVKRTGEKVFLECVQDMDHENMFWYRQDPGLGLRLIYFSYDVKMKEKGDIPEGYSVSREKKERFSLILESASTNQTSMYLCASSPPGLAASNEQFFGPGTRLTVL.

The rearrangement links TRBV5-1 to TRBJ2-1; 8 bases map to TRBD1. The length of the CDR3 is 17 residues. Germline lookup yields CDR1 SGHRS and CDR2 YFSETQ. V gave up 4 bases and J gave up 0 bases; unmatched junction bases: 9. CDR3 in amino acids: CASSLGQGQYSYNEQFF. CDR3 bases: TGCGCCAGCAGCCTCGGACAGGGACAATACTCCTACAATGAGCAGTTCTTC.

The chain joins TRBV2 to TRBJ1-2, with a weak D call TRBD1 (5 bases). The ends were cut back, 4 bases at V and 3 bases at J, with 12 bases in the middle. The V gene's germline CDR1 is SNHLY and CDR2 FYNNEI. This CDR3 contains 14 residues. CDR3 in DNA: TGTGCCAGCAGTGTTGGGGGACCCTACTATGGCTACACCTTC. This encodes CASSVGGPYYGYTF.

The chain couples TRBV2 to TRBJ2-5; D remains ambiguous. Looked up from germline, CDR1 is SNHLY and CDR2 is FYNNEI. This CDR3 has 14 amino acids. V lost 3 bases and J lost 5, with 13 bases in between. CDR3 DNA: TGTGCCAGCAGTGACGGTGTGGCAGGCGAGACCCAGTACTTC. Translation: CASSDGVAGETQYF.

The chain is built from TRBV12-3 or TRBV12-4 and TRBJ1-3; D not certain. This CDR3 contains 12 residues. Trimming took 1 base from V and 11 from J, leaving 9 bases between them. The CDR3 DNA follows: TGTGCCAGCAGTTTAGGGGAGGTCTCCATATATTTT. It specifies CASSLGEVSIYF.

The chain has TRBV6-1 and TRBJ2-3; D ambiguous. The CDR3 has 12 residues. Germline loops: CDR1 MNHNS, CDR2 SASEGT. The germline V and J ends were trimmed by 0 bases and 3 bases, with 1 base remaining between them. The CDR3 here is CASSEATDTQYF. The CDR3 DNA follows: TGTGCCAGCAGTGAAGCAACAGATACGCAGTATTTT.

The CDR3 sequence is CASSGRTFTTASPLHF. In DNA, the CDR3 is TGTGCCAGCAGTGGACGGACTTTCACAACAGCTTCACCCCTCCACTTT. V is TRBV6-2 or TRBV6-3 and J is TRBJ1-6; D gene uncertain. V shed 5 bases and J shed 9 bases, with 20 bases lying between them. The germline V gene encodes CDR1 MNHEY and CDR2 SVGEGT. This CDR3 comprises 16 residues.

This rearrangement joins TRBV5-5 to TRBJ2-7; D is ambiguous. Germline assignment: CDR1 SGHKS and CDR2 YYEKEE (reference sequence). The V end lost 2 bases, the J end lost 7 bases, and 7 bases lay between the germline ends. The CDR3 runs 11 residues. This CDR3 is CASSFRVEQYF. The CDR3 region has the DNA TGTGCCAGCAGCTTTAGGGTTGAGCAGTACTTC.

The rearrangement links TRBV27 to TRBJ2-5, with 14 nucleotides matching TRBD2. The J segment lost 4 bases and the V segment lost 5 bases, leaving 9 bases of the junction unmatched. CDR3 length equals 17 residues. Looked up from germline, CDR1 is MNHEY and CDR2 is SMNVEV (reference sequence). CDR3 sequence reads: CASSLMTSGRARETQYF. As DNA, the CDR3 is TGTGCCAGCAGTCTCATGACTAGCGGGAGGGCCCGAGAGACCCAGTACTTC.

The chain recombines TRBV19 with TRBJ2-1; possibly TRBD2 for D (6 bases). CDR1 and CDR2 from the germline V gene are LNHDA and SQIVND (reference sequence). The CDR3 has 13 amino acids. V was trimmed by 4 bases and J by 9 bases, leaving 13 bases between them. CDR3 protein: CASSSGNSFEQFF. Here the CDR3 DNA reads TGTGCCAGTAGTAGCGGGAACTCCTTTGAGCAGTTCTTC.

This chain uses TRBV18 with TRBJ1-4; TRBD1 is a possible D gene (6 bases). V shed 3 bases and J shed 8 bases, with 13 bases lying between them. The V gene's germline CDR1 is KGHSH and CDR2 LQKENI. The CDR3 spans 14 residues. The CDR3 DNA follows: TGTGCCAGCTCACCCCCAGGGGCACAAGAAAAACTGTTTTTT. Amino acids: CASSPPGAQEKLFF.

This chain connects TRBV27 to TRBJ1-1, with a weak D call TRBD1 (6 bases). The CDR3 is 15 residues long. Germline loops: CDR1 MNHEY, CDR2 SMNVEV (reference sequence). The ends were cut back, 2 bases at V and 1 base at J, with 11 bases in the middle. The CDR3 region has the DNA TGTGCCAGCAGTTTAGAGGCCAGGGGGAACACTGAAGCTTTCTTT. It specifies CASSLEARGNTEAFF.

The rearrangement joins TRBV19 to TRBJ1-6; no reliable D call. V lost 2 bases to trimming and J lost 11 bases, with 13 bases between them. The germline CDR1 and CDR2 sequences are LNHDA and SQIVND (reference sequence). The CDR3 is 14 amino acids. CDR3 in amino acids: CASSIPTSGTPLHF. In DNA form, the CDR3 reads TGTGCCAGTAGTATACCGACGTCCGGGACACCCCTCCACTTT.

The chain joins TRBV12-3 or TRBV12-4 to TRBJ1-4, with D tentatively TRBD1 (6 bases). The CDR3 runs to 13 residues. Trimming took off 8 bases at V and 4 bases at J, with 11 bases between the two ends. CDR3 sequence reads: CASSRDNNEKLFF. The CDR3 nucleotides read TGTGCCAGCTCTCGGGACAATAATGAAAAACTGTTTTTT.

The chain couples TRBV7-8 to TRBJ1-6; D unresolved. CDR1 is SGHVS, CDR2 FQNEAQ, per germline. The CDR3 is made up of 13 amino acids. The V and J ends lost 5 bases and 8 bases respectively, with 10 bases between them. The CDR3 is CASSAFRDSPLHF. The CDR3 bases are TGTGCCAGCAGCGCCTTTAGGGATTCACCCCTCCACTTT.

The chain recombines TRBV30 with TRBJ2-7; D is possibly TRBD2 (5 bases). The length of the CDR3 is 13 residues. Per the germline V gene, CDR1 is GTSNPN and CDR2 is SVGIG (reference sequence). The V gene lost 2 bases and the J gene lost 4 bases, with 12 bases spanning the gap. CDR3: CAWSTGVWYEQYF. CDR3 in DNA: TGTGCCTGGAGTACCGGGGTCTGGTACGAGCAGTACTTC.

In its sample, this clone was seen a few times. At one end the junction does not follow the germline gene, possibly because of a read error. V is TRBV12-3 or TRBV12-4 and J is TRBJ1-2; TRBD1 might be the D (6 bases). The CDR3 runs to 11 residues. CDR3 region: CASSFGQTGSF. The CDR3 nucleotides are TGTGCCAGCAGTTTTGGCCAGACAGGATCTTTC.

This clone was counted between two and nine times. The chain employs TRBV12-5 and TRBJ1-1; TRBD1 might be the D (6 bases). Germline V gene sequence: CDR1 LGHNT, CDR2 FRNRAP. CDR3 length equals 16 residues. Trimming shortened V by 1 base and J by 4 bases, and 16 bases separated the two germline ends. Here the CDR3 DNA reads TGTGCTAGTGGTTTGGCCGGGGGGGGCGGGAGCACTGAAGCTTTCTTT. Its protein product is CASGLAGGGGSTEAFF. Variable domain in full (rest from reference TRBV12-5 and TRBJ1-1): DARVTQTPRHKVTEMGQEVTMRCQPILGHNTVFWYRQTMMQGLELLAYFRNRAPLDDSGMPKDRFSAEMPDATLATLKIQPSEPRDSAVYFCASGLAGGGGSTEAFFGQGTRLTVV.

CDR3 DNA: TGCGCCAGCATGCCACAGGGCCCACAAGAGACCCAGTACTTC. It yields the protein CASMPQGPQETQYF. The chain uses TRBV10-2 and TRBJ2-5; tentative D call: TRBD1 (6 bases). V lost 7 bases and J 2 bases, leaving 14 bases between the germline ends. The CDR3 runs 14 residues. Germline V gene data show CDR1 as WSHSY and CDR2 as SAAADI.

V usage is TRBV7-9 and J usage is TRBJ1-5, with D tentatively TRBD1 (5 bases). This CDR3 has 14 amino acids. V lost 4 bases and J lost 5, with 12 bases in between. The V gene's germline CDR1 is SEHNR and CDR2 FQNEAQ (reference sequence). The CDR3 region has the DNA TGTGCCAGCAGCTCCGGATGGGGGGATCAGCCCCAGCATTTT. Translated: CASSSGWGDQPQHF. The full variable domain, in which reference TRBV7-9 and TRBJ1-5 provide the parts outside the CDR3, is DTGVSQNPRHKITKRGQNVTFRCDPISEHNRLYWYRQTLGQGPEFLTYFQNEAQLEKSRLLSDRFSAERPKGSFSTLEIQRTEQGDSAMYLCASSSGWGDQPQHFGDGTRLSIL.

This chain links TRBV29-1 with TRBJ1-1; tentative D call: TRBD1 (5 bases). V was trimmed by 7 bases and J by 3 bases, leaving 21 bases between them. The germline CDR1 and CDR2 sequences are SQVTM and ANQGSEA. This CDR3 spans 15 amino acids. CDR3 bases: TGCAGCGCGTTGGGACCCGCGGGGTTGGACACTGAAGCTTTCTTT. Its protein is CSALGPAGLDTEAFF.

The gene calls are TRBV7-2 and TRBJ2-7; unclear D gene. Germline lookup yields CDR1 SGHTA and CDR2 FQGNSA. V was clipped by 3 bases and J by 2 bases, with 11 bases between them. There are 14 residues in the CDR3. CDR3 bases: TGTGCCAGCAGCTTGTCCGCGGCAACCTACGAGCAGTACTTC. Protein: CASSLSAATYEQYF.